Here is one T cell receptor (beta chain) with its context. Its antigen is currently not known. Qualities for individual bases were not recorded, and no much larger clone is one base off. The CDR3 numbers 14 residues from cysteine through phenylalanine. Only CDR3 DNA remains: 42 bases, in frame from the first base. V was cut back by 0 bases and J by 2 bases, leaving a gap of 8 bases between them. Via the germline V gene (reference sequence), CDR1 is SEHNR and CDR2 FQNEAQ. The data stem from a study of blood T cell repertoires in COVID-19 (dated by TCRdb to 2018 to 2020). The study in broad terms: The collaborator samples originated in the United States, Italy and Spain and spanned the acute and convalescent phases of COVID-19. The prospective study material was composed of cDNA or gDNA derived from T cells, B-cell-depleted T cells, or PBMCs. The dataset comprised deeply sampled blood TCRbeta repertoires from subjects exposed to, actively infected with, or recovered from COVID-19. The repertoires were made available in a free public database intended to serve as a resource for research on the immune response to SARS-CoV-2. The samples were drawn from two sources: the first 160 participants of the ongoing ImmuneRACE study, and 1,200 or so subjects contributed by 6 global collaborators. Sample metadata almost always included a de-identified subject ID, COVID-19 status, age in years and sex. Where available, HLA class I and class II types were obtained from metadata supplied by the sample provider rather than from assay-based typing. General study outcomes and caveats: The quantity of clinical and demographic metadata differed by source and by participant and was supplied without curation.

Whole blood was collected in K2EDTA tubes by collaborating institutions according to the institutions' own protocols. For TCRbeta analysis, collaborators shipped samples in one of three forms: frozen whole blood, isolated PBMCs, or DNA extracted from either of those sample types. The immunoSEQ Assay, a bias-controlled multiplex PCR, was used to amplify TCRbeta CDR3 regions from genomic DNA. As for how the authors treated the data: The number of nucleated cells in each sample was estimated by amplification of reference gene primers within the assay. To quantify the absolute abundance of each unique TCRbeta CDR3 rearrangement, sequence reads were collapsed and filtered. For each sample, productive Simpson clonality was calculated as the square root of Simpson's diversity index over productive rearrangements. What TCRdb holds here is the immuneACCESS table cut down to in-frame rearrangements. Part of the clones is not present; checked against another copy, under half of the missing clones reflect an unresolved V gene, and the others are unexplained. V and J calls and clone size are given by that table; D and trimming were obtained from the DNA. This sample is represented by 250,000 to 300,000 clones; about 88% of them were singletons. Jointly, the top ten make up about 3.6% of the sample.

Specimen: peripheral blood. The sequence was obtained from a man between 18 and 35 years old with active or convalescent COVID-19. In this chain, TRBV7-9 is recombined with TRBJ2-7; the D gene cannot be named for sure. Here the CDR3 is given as CASSLASVPYEQYF. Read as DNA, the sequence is TGTGCCAGCAGCTTAGCCTCAGTCCCCTACGAGCAGTACTTC.